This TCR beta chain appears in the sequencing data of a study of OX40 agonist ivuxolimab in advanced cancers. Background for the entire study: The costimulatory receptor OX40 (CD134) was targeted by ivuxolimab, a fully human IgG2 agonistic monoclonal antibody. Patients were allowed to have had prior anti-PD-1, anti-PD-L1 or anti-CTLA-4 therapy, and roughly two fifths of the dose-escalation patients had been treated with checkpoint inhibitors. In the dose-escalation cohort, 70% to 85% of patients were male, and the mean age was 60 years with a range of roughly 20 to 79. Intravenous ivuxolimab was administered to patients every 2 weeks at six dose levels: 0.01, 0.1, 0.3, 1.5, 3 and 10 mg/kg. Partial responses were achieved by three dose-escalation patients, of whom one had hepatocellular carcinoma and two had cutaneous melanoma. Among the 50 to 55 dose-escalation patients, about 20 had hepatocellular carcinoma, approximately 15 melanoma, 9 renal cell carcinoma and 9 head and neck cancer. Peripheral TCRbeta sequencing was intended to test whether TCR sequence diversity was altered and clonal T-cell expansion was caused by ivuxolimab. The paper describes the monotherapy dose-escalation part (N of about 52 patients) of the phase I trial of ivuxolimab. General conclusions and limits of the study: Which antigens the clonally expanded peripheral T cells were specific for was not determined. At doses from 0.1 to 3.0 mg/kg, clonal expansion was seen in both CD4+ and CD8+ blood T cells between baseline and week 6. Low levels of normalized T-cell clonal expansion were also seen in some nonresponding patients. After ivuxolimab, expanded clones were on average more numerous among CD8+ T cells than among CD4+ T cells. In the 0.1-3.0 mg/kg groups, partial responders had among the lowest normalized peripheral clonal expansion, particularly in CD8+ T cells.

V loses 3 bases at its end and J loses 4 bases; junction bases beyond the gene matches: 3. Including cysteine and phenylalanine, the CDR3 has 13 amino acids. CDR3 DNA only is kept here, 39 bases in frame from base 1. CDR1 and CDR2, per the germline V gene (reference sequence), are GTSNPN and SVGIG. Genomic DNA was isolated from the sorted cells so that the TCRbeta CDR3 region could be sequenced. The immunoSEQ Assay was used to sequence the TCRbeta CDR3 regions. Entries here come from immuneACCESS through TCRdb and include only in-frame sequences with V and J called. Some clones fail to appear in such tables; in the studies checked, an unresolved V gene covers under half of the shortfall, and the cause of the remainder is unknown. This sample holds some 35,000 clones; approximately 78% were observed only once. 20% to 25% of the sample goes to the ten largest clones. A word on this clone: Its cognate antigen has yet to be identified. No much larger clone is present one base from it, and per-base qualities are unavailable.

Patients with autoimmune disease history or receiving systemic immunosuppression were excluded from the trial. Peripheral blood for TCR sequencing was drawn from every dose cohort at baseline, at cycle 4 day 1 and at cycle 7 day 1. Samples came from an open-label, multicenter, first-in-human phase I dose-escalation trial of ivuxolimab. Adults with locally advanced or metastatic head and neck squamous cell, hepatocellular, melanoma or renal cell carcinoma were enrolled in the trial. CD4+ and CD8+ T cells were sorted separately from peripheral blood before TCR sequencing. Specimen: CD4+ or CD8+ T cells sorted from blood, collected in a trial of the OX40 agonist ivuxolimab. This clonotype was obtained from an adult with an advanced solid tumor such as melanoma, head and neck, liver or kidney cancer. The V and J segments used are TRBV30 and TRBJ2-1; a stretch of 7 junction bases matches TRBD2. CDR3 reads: CAWRPGRYNEQFF. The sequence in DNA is TGTGCCTGGAGGCCCGGGAGGTACAATGAGCAGTTCTTC.